These 12 T cell receptor beta chains were sequenced from one sample in a study of blood T cells in healthy people across ages. A second PCR, run for 7 to 11 cycles, used a sample-barcoded 5' primer plus a J-beta primer mix. Using its own MiXCR run on the 5' RACE reads, TCRdb lists one record per CDR3 protein. Of approximately 830,000 distinct CDR3 sequences in the sample, 62% were seen once. The sample consisted of blood. These receptors originate from a man aged 25-40 years in good health.

The chain couples TRBV7-2 to TRBJ2-1, with TRBD1 matching over 8 bases. The junction had 2 bases not matched to a gene; V was cut back by 2 bases and J by 5 bases. The CDR3 length is 14 residues. Germline CDR1 reads SGHTA; CDR2 reads FQGNSA. Here the CDR3 DNA reads TGTGCCAGCAGCTTATACAGGGGGAACAATGAGCAGTTCTTC. It yields the protein CASSLYRGNNEQFF.

The chain carries TRBV14 and TRBJ2-7; maybe TRBD1 (5 bases). Trimming removed 1 base at V and 3 bases at J, with 16 bases between. CDR3 length equals 16 residues. Germline V gives CDR1 SGHDN, CDR2 FVKESK. CDR3 nucleotide sequence: TGTGCCAGCAGCCAAGTAGGTGGGAAGGACAACTACGAGCAGTACTTC. Protein product: CASSQVGGKDNYEQYF. Supplemented by reference TRBV14 and TRBJ2-7, the full variable domain reads EAGVTQFPSHSVIEKGQTVTLRCDPISGHDNLYWYRRVMGKEIKFLLHFVKESKQDESGMPNNRFLAERTGGTYSTLKVQPAELEDSGVYFCASSQVGGKDNYEQYFGPGTRLTVT.

The gene calls are TRBV7-2 and TRBJ1-4, with 8 positions matching TRBD1. Per germline, CDR1 SGHTA and CDR2 FQGNSA. This CDR3 comprises 16 residues. The junction had 8 bases not matched to a gene; V was cut back by 6 bases and J by 2 bases. CDR3 nucleotide sequence: TGTGCCAGCAGTTCCGGACAGGGCTGGACTAATGAAAAACTGTTTTTT. Encoded protein: CASSSGQGWTNEKLFF.

This clonotype was counted only a few times. V gene TRBV12-3 or TRBV12-4 combines with J gene TRBJ1-1; 12 nucleotides align to TRBD1. With 3 bases clipped from V and 8 bases from J, the junction kept 7 bases outside the gene matches. CDR3 size: 15 residues. The CDR3 reads CASSLGTGGFWEAFF. The DNA of the CDR3 is TGTGCCAGCAGTTTGGGGACAGGGGGCTTCTGGGAAGCTTTCTTT.

V is TRBV18 and J is TRBJ2-7; a weak D match, TRBD1 (7 bases). V was clipped by 0 bases and J by 9 bases, with 15 bases between them. This CDR3 region has 14 residues. Germline assignment: CDR1 KGHSH and CDR2 LQKENI. In DNA form, the CDR3 reads TGTGCCAGCTCACCACCCCAGGGGGGTGGAGGGCAGTACTTC. As protein: CASSPPQGGGGQYF.

A few counts support this clonotype. The genes are TRBV12-3 or TRBV12-4 and TRBJ2-6, with D possibly being TRBD2 (5 bases). Trimming took off 7 bases at V and 1 base at J, with 17 bases between the two ends. CDR3 length: 17 residues. The CDR3 nucleotides read TGTGCCAGCACCCCTAGCATTGGGCTGTCTGGGGCCAACGTCCTGACTTTC. Translation gives CASTPSIGLSGANVLTF.

V gene TRBV20-1 combines with J gene TRBJ1-2, with D unclear. The length of the CDR3 is 13 residues. Germline V CDR1 and CDR2: DFQATT, SNEGSKA (reference sequence). The V end was cut by 3 bases, the J end by 4 bases, with 12 bases between. The CDR3 reads CSASGQAGYGYTF. CDR3 coding DNA: TGCAGTGCTAGTGGGCAGGCTGGCTATGGCTACACCTTC.

In this sample, this clonotype turned up once. The V and J genes are TRBV19 and TRBJ1-2, with unresolved D. CDR1 is LNHDA, CDR2 SQIVND, per germline (reference sequence). V lost 7 bases and J lost 0, with 9 bases in between. This CDR3 contains 13 residues. The CDR3 DNA reads TGTGCCAGTACTCCGGGCCCTAACTATGGCTACACCTTC. Translated, it gives CASTPGPNYGYTF. The full variable domain, rest sourced from reference TRBV19 and TRBJ1-2, is DGGITQSPKYLFRKEGQNVTLSCEQNLNHDAMYWYRQDPGQGLRLIYYSQIVNDFQKGDIAEGYSVSREKKESFPLTVTSAQKNPTAFYLCASTPGPNYGYTFGSGTRLTVV.

This chain uses TRBV5-6 with TRBJ2-7; maybe TRBD2 (5 bases). The V gene's germline CDR1 is SGHDT and CDR2 YYEEEE. CDR3 length: 14 amino acids. The ends were cut back, 6 bases at V and 5 bases at J, with 18 bases in the middle. This CDR3 is CASNTLAQVHEQYF. In DNA, the CDR3 is TGTGCCAGCAACACTTTAGCGCAGGTCCACGAGCAGTACTTC. The whole variable domain, filled in from reference TRBV5-6 and TRBJ2-7, reads DAGVTQSPTHLIKTRGQQVTLRCSPKSGHDTVSWYQQALGQGPQFIFQYYEEEERQRGNFPDRFSGHQFPNYSSELNVNALLLGDSALYLCASNTLAQVHEQYFGPGTRLTVT.

The CDR3 DNA sequence: TGCAGCGTTGAAGATCTTCAGGACAGCCAGAACATCAACTATGGCTACACCTTC. Its protein product is CSVEDLQDSQNINYGYTF. The genes are TRBV29-1 and TRBJ1-2; possible D gene TRBD1, 6 bases. V was shortened by 0 bases and J by 2 bases, with 22 bases between the two germline ends. CDR1 and CDR2 from the germline V gene are SQVTM and ANQGSEA. The CDR3 is 18 amino acids.

This chain joins TRBV9 and TRBJ2-6; perhaps TRBD2 as D (7 bases). V was pared by 2 bases and J by 0 bases, with 12 bases between. CDR1 and CDR2 from the germline V gene are SGDLS and YYNGEE. The CDR3 loop spans 17 amino acids. DNA of the CDR3: TGTGCCAGCAGCGTTGGGAGGGGGGCCTCTGGGGCCAACGTCCTGACTTTC. Protein sequence: CASSVGRGASGANVLTF.

The chain joins TRBV11-2 to TRBJ2-3; D unclear. The CDR3 sequence is 19 residues long. V lost 1 base, J lost 2 bases, and 22 bases lay in between. Germline CDR1 reads SGHAT; CDR2 reads FQNNGV. Here the CDR3 DNA reads TGTGCCAGCAGCTTAGCTCGGTGGGGAAACAAGGCTGTCACAGATACGCAGTATTTT. Amino acid sequence: CASSLARWGNKAVTDTQYF.